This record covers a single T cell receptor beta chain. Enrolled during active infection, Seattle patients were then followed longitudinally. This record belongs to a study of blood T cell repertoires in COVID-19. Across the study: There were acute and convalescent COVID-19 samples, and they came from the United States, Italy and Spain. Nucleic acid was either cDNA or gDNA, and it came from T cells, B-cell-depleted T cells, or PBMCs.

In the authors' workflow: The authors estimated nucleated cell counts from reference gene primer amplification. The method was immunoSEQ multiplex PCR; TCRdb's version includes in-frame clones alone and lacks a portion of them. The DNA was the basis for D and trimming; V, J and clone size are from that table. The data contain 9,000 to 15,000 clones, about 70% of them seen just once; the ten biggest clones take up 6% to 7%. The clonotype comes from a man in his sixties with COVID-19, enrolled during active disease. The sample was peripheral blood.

The CDR3 is CASSLHPGDNYGYTF. CDR3 DNA: TGCGCCAGCAGCCTACACCCAGGGGACAACTATGGCTACACCTTC. The chain links TRBV4-1 to TRBJ1-2, with a weak D call TRBD1 (6 bases). The CDR3 is made up of 15 amino acids. Trimming pared 4 bases from V and 2 bases from J, leaving 14 bases between. CDR1 is MGHRA and CDR2 is YSYEKL in the germline V gene.